The T cell receptor beta chain under discussion was sequenced for a study of regulatory T cells in long-lasting Graves disease. In the case of this clonotype: Its antigen is undetermined. This may be a read error: a much more frequent sequence differs by one nucleotide. The conserved final phenylalanine or tryptophan is absent from the CDR3, which likely points to a read error.

Time point described: newly diagnosed GD, antithyroid drugs for less than 3 months. The TCR library was made from RNA extracted from PBMCs. Both iRepertoire HTBI primers and Arm-PCR of CDR3 regions were used to build the TCR beta libraries. TCRdb reprocessed the multiplex PCR reads via MiXCR and lists one record per CDR3 protein. The repertoire holds about 350,000 distinct CDR3 sequences, with about a sixth as singletons. Broader study findings: With approximately 2,500 shared public clonotypes, persistent patients exceeded new patients, who shared about a thousand.

The sample was also linked to a second study, of T cells in Graves' hyperthyroidism and ophthalmopathy. That report notes: When the TCR CDR3 underwent first-round RT-PCR, the HTBI primer set was used. Blood also contained most expanded thyroid clonotypes above 0.001.

The sequencing here drew on peripheral blood mononuclear cells (PBMCs), taken at new diagnosis, from a patient treated with antithyroid drugs. The TCR was taken from a man aged 40-49 years with Graves disease.

This CDR3 is CASSSPGLAGIQETQYL. For the CDR3, the DNA is TGTGCCAGCAGTTCCCCAGGGCTAGCGGGGATCCAAGAGACCCAGTACCTC. The V call is TRBV28, the J call TRBJ2-5, with TRBD2 matching over 9 bases. V shed 4 bases, J shed 1 base, and the junction held 10 bases outside the gene matches. Germline V gene sequence: CDR1 MDHEN, CDR2 SYDVKM. The CDR3 consists of 17 residues.